The clone carrying this T cell receptor (beta chain) has only a few counts. No antigen is known for it. Germline V gene sequence: CDR1 SGHRS, CDR2 YFSETQ. J gave up 6 bases and V 0 bases, and 6 bases lay outside the gene matches. The CDR3 consists of 16 residues. This record comes from a study of vaccination effects on CD4 cells after COVID-19. Sequencing was preceded by expansion of antigen-specific CD4+ T cells with viral peptide pools in the ViraFEST assay. Upon completion of about 10 days in culture, CD4+ T cells were isolated. Everyone in the study got two shots of either the BNT162b2 or mRNA-1273 vaccine. Half of the medium was exchanged for IL-2 medium on both days 3 and 7. This table comes from immunoSEQ multiplex PCR, and its TCRdb copy is limited to in-frame clones, with some not included. Here the sample spans over 80,000 clones, around four fifths being singletons.

This rearrangement joins TRBV5-1 to TRBJ1-6, with TRBD1 matching over 7 bases. The sequencing used CD4+ T cells from PBMCs cultured with HCoV-OC43 spike peptides, collected after COVID-19 vaccination. The sample's subset: HCoV-OC43 spike overlapping peptide pool stimulation. The TCR was taken from a human donor who received a COVID-19 vaccine. The CDR3 bases are TGCGCCAGCAGCTTGGAAGGGGGCGCAAGTAATTCACCCCTCCACTTT. Encoded protein: CASSLEGGASNSPLHF. Based on the CDR3 plus reference TRBV5-1 and TRBJ1-6, the full variable domain is KAGVTQTPRYLIKTRGQQVTLSCSPISGHRSVSWYQQTPGQGLQFLFEYFSETQRNKGNFPGRFSGRQFSNSRSEMNVSTLELGDSALYLCASSLEGGASNSPLHFGNGTRLTVT.